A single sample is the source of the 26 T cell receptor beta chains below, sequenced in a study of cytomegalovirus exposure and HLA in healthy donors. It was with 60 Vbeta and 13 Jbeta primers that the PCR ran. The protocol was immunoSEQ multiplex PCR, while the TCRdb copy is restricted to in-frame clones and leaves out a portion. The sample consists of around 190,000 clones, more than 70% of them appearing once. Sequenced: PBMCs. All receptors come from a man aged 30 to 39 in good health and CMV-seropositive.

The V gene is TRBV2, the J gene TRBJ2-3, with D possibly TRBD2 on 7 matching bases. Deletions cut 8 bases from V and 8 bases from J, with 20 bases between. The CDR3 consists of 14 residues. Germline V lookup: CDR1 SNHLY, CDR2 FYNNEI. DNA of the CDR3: TGTGCCAGCGGGTCGTGGGGGGGCCCTTTTACGCAGTATTTT. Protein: CASGSWGGPFTQYF.

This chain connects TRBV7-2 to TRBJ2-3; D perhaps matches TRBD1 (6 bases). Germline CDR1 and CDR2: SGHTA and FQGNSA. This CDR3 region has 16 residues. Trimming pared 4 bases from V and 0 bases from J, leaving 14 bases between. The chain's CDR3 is CASSSYRALSTDTQYF. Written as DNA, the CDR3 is TGTGCCAGCAGCTCATACAGGGCCCTTAGCACAGATACGCAGTATTTT. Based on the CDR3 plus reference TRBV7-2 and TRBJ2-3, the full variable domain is GAGVSQSPSNKVTEKGKDVELRCDPISGHTALYWYRQSLGQGLEFLIYFQGNSAPDKSGLPSDRFSAERTGGSVSTLTIQRTQQEDSAVYLCASSSYRALSTDTQYFGPGTRLTVL.

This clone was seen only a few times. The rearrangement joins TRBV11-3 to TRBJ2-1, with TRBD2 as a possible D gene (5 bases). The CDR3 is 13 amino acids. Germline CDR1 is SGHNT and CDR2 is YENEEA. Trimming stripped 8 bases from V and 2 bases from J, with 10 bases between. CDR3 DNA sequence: TGTGCCAGCGGGCGGGCAGCCTACAATGAGCAGTTCTTC. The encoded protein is CASGRAAYNEQFF.

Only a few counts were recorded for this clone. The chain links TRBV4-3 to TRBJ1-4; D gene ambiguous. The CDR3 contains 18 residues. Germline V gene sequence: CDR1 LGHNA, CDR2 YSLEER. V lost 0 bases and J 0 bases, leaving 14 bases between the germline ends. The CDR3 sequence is CASSQDPPGGTTNEKLFF. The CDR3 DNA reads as TGCGCCAGCAGCCAAGATCCCCCCGGCGGGACAACTAATGAAAAACTGTTTTTT.

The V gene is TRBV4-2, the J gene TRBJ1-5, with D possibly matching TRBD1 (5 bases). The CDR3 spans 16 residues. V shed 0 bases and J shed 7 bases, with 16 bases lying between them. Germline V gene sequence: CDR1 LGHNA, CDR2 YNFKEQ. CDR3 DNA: TGTGCCAGCAGCCAAGATCGCTCGCCGGGGGGACAGCCCCAGCATTTT. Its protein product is CASSQDRSPGGQPQHF.

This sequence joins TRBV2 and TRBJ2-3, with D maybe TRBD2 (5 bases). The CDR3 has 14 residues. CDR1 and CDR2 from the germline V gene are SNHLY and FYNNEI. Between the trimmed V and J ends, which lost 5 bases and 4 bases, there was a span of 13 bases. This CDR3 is CASSLILVADTQYF. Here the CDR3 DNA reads TGTGCCAGCAGTCTAATACTAGTAGCAGATACGCAGTATTTT.

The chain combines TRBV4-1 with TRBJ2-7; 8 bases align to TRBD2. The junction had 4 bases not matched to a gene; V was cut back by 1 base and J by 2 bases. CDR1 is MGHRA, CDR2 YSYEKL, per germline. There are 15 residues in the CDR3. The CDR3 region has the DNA TGCGCCAGCAGCCAAGGAGATAGCGGGACCTACGAGCAGTACTTC. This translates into CASSQGDSGTYEQYF.

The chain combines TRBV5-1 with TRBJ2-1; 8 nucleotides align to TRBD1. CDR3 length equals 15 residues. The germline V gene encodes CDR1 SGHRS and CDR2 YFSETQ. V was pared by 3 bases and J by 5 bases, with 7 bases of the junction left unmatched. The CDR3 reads CASSSSRGQDNEQFF. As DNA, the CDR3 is TGCGCCAGCAGCTCATCCAGGGGGCAAGACAATGAGCAGTTCTTC.

CDR3 region: CASSLYPGTGATEAFF. DNA for the CDR3: TGTGCCAGCAGTTTATATCCCGGGACAGGGGCAACTGAAGCTTTCTTT. This rearrangement joins TRBV28 to TRBJ1-1, with 10 bases identical to TRBD1. The CDR3 is 16 residues long. Germline V gene lookup returns CDR1 MDHEN and CDR2 SYDVKM. V lost 1 base to trimming and J lost 5 bases; unmatched junction nucleotides: 7. The full variable domain, its missing parts supplied by reference TRBV28 and TRBJ1-1, is DVKVTQSSRYLVKRTGEKVFLECVQDMDHENMFWYRQDPGLGLRLIYFSYDVKMKEKGDIPEGYSVSREKKERFSLILESASTNQTSMYLCASSLYPGTGATEAFFGQGTRLTVV.

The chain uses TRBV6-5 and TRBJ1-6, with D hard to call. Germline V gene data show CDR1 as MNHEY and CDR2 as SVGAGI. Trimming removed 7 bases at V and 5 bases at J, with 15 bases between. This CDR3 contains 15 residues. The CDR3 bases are TGTGCCAGCAACGCGGGTCGCGGGAATAATTCACCCCTCCACTTT. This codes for CASNAGRGNNSPLHF.

CDR3 coding DNA: TGTGCCAGCAGCTTCCGGAGGTCCACCTACGAGCAGTACTTC. Protein: CASSFRRSTYEQYF. The rearrangement uses TRBV7-2 and TRBJ2-7, with D maybe TRBD2 (5 bases). Germline V gene lookup returns CDR1 SGHTA and CDR2 FQGNSA. The CDR3 is 14 amino acids. With 3 bases removed from V and 2 bases from J, the gap between germline ends came to 11 bases.

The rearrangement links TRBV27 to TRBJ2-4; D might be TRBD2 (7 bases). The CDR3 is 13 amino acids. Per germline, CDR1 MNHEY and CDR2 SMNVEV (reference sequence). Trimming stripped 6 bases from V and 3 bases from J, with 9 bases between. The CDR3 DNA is TGTGCCAGCAGAGGGGGGGGCAAAAACATTCAGTACTTC. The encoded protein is CASRGGGKNIQYF.

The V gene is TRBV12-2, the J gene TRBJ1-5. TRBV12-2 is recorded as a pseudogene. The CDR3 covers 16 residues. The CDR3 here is CASRYYMDLSNQPQHF. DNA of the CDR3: TGTGCAAGTCGTTACTATATGGATCTTAGCAATCAGCCCCAGCATTTT.

The chain's CDR3 is CASIRTGGHEQYF. The CDR3 nucleotides are TGTGCCAGCATCCGGACAGGGGGCCACGAGCAGTACTTC. This chain uses TRBV7-9 with TRBJ2-7; the match to TRBD1 covers 11 bases. The CDR3 has 13 residues. Trimming removed 7 bases from V and 5 bases from J; junction bases left unmatched: 4. CDR1 is SEHNR and CDR2 is FQNEAQ in the germline V gene (reference sequence).

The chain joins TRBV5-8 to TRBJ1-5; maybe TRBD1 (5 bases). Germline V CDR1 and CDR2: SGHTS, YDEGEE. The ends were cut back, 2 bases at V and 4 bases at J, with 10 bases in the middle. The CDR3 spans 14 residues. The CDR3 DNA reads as TGTGCCAGCAGCTTCCAGGGTGTGAATCAGCCCCAGCATTTT. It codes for CASSFQGVNQPQHF.

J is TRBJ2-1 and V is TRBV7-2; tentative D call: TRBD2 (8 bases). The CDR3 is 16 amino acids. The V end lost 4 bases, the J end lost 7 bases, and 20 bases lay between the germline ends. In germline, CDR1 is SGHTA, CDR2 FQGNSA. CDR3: CASSSLSGRGRNEQFF. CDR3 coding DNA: TGTGCCAGCAGCTCCCTGTCCGGGAGGGGGCGAAATGAGCAGTTCTTC. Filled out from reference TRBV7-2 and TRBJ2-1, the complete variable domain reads GAGVSQSPSNKVTEKGKDVELRCDPISGHTALYWYRQSLGQGLEFLIYFQGNSAPDKSGLPSDRFSAERTGGSVSTLTIQRTQQEDSAVYLCASSSLSGRGRNEQFFGPGTRLTVL.

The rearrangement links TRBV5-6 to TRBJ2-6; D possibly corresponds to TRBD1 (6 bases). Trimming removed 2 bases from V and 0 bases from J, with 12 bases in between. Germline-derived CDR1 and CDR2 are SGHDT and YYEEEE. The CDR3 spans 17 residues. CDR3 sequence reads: CASSFRQVPSGANVLTF. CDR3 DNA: TGTGCCAGCAGCTTTCGACAGGTCCCCTCTGGGGCCAACGTCCTGACTTTC.

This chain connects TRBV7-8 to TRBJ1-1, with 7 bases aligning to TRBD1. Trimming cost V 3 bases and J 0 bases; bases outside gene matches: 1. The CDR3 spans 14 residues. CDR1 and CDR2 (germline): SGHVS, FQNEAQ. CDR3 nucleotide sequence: TGTGCCAGCAGCTTTACAGGGGTGAACACTGAAGCTTTCTTT. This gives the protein CASSFTGVNTEAFF.

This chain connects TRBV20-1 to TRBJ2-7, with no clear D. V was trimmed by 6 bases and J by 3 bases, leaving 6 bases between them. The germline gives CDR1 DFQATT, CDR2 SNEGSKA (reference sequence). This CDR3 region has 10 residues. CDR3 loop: CSAQNYEQYF. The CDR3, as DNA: TGCAGTGCCCAAAACTACGAGCAGTACTTC.

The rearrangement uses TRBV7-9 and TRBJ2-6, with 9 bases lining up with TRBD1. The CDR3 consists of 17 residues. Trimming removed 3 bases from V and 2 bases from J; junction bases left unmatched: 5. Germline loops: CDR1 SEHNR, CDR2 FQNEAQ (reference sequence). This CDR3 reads CASSLGTGNAGANVLTF. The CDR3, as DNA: TGTGCCAGCAGCTTGGGGACAGGGAATGCTGGGGCCAACGTCCTGACTTTC.

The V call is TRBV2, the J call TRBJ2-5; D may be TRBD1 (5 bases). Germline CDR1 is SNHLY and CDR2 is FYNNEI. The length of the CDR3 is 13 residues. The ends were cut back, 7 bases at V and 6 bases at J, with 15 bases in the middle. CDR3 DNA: TGTGCCAGCAAGGGGTTCAAGGAGCAGACCCAGTACTTC. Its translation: CASKGFKEQTQYF.

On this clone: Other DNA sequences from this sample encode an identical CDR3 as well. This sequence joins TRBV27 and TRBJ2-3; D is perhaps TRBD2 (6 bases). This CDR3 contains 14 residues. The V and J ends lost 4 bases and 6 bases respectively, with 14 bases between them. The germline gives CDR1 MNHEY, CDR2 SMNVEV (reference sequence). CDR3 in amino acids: CASSSPGVLDTQYF. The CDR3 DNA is TGTGCCAGCAGTTCCCCGGGGGTACTGGATACGCAGTATTTT.

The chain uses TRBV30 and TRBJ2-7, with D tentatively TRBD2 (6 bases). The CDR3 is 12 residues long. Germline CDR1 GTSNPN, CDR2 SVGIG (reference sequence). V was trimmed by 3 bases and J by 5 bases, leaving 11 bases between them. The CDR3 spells CAWSTTRHEQYF. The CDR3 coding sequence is TGTGCCTGGAGCACGACTAGGCACGAGCAGTACTTC.

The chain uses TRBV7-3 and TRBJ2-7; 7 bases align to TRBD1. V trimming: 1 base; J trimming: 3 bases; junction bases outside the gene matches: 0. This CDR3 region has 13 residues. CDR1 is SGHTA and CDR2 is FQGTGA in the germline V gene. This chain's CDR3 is CASSLNRGYEQYF. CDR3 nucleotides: TGTGCCAGCAGCTTAAACAGGGGCTACGAGCAGTACTTC.

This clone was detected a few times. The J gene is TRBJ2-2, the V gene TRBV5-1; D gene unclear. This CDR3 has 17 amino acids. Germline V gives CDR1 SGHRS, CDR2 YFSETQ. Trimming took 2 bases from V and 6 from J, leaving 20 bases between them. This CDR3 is CASSFPGKDHVAGELFF. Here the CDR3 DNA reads TGCGCCAGCAGCTTCCCAGGAAAAGATCATGTAGCCGGGGAGCTGTTTTTT.

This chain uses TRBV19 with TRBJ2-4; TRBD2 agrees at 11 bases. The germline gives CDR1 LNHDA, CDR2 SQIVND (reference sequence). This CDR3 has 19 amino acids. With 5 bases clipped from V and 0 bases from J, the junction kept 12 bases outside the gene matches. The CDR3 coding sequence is TGTGCCAGTAGTTCCTCGGGACTAGCGGACCCTGGAGCCAAAAACATTCAGTACTTC. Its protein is CASSSSGLADPGAKNIQYF.